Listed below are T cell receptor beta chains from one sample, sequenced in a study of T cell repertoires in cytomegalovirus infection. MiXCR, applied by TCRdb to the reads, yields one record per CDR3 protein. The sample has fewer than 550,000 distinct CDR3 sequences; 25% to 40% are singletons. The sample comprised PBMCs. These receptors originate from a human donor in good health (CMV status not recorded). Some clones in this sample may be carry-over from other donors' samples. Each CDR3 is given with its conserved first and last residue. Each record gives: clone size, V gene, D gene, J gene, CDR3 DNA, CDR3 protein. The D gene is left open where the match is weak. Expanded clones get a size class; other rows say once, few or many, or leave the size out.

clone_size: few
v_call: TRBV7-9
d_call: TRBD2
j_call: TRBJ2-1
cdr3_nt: TGTGCCAGCAGCTTAACGGGGGGAGACAATGAGCAGTTCTTC
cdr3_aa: CASSLTGGDNEQFF

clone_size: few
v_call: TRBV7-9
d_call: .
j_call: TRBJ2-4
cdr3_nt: TGTGCCAGCAGCTTAGCAGGCGATCATCAGTACTTC
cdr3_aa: CASSLAGDHQYF

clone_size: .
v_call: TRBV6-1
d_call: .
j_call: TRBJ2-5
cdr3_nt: TGTGCCAGCAGTGGAGCAGGCATTCAAGAGACCCAGTACTTC
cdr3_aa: CASSGAGIQETQYF

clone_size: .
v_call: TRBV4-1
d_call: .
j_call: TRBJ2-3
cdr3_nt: TGCGCCAGCAGCCCACCGCCAGGGGGCCCCTTGCGGGGGGCGATAGATACGCAGTATTTT
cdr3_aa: CASSPPPGGPLRGAIDTQYF

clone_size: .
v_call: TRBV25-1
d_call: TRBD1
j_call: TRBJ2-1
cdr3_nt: TGTGCCAGCAGGGCCGACAGGGAAGAGGGGAATGAGCAGTTCTTC
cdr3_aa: CASRADREEGNEQFF

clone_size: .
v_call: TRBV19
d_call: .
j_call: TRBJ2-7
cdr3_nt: TGTGCCAGTATGGGCGAGCCCTACGAGCAGTACTTC
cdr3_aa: CASMGEPYEQYF

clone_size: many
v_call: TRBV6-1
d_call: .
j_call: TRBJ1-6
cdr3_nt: TGTGCCAGCAGGCGGGACAATAATTCACCCCTCCACTTT
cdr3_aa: CASRRDNNSPLHF

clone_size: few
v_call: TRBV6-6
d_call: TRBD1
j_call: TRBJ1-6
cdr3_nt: TGTGCCAGCAGCCCACGACAGGGAAGCTCCTATAATTCACCCCTCCACTTT
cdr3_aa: CASSPRQGSSYNSPLHF

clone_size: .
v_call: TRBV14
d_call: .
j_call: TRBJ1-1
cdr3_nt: TGTGCCAGCAGCCAAGATTACCCGACAGGGAACACTGAAGCTTTCTTT
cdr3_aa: CASSQDYPTGNTEAFF

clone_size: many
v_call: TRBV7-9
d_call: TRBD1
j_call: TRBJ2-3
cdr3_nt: TGTGCCAGCAGCTTCGGACAGGGCGGTGATACGCAGTATTTT
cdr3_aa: CASSFGQGGDTQYF

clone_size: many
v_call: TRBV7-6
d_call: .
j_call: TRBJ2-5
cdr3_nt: TGTGCCAGCAGCCAGTCGGGACAGCGGGGTCGAGAGACCCAGTACTTC
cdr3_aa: CASSQSGQRGRETQYF

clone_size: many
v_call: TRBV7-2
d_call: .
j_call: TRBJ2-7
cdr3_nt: TGTGCCAGCAGCTTAGGTGGACCCGCCTTCTTC
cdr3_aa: CASSLGGPAFF

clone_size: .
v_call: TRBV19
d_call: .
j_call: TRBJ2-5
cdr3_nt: TGTGCCAGTAGTATAGTTTCGCGCCAAGAGACCCAGTACTTC
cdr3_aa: CASSIVSRQETQYF

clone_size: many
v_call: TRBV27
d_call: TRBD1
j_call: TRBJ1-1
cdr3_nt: TGTGCCAGCAGCGCCTCCACGACAGGGGCAGCTTTCTTT
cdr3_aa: CASSASTTGAAFF

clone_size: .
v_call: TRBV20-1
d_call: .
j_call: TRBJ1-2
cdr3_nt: TGCAGTGCTAGCTCCGGGGCACATTATGGCTACACCTTC
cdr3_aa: CSASSGAHYGYTF

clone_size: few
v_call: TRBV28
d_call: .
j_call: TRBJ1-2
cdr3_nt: TGTGCCAGCCTGGCTAACTATGGCTACACCTTC
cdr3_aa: CASLANYGYTF